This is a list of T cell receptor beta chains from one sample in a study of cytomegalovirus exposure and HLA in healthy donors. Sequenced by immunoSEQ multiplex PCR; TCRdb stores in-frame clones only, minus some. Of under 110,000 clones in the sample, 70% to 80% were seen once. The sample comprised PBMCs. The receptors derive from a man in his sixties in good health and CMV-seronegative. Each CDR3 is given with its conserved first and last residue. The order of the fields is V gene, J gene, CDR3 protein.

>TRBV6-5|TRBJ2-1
CASKAHTTVPNEQFF
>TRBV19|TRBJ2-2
CASTVSGGTNTGELFF
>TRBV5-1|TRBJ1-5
CASSSGQTGQPQHF
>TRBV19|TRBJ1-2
CARVALQSQGRANYGYTF
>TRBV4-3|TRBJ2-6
CASSQDHSGANVLTF
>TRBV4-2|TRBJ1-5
CASSHGEGNQPQHF
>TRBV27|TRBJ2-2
CASWNRNTGELFF
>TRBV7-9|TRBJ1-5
CASSFLGPNQPQHF
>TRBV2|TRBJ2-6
CASGSGGGYSGANVLTF
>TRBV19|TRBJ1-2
CASSITSGGGVYGYTF
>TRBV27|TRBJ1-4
CASRANRPNEKLFF
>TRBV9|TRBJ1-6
CASSAKGADNSPLHF
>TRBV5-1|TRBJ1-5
CASSPGQGNQPQHF
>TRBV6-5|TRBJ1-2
CASTTTGGPWGGYTF
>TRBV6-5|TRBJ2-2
CASRPPFGTGELFF
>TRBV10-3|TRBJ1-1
CAIRAGGTEAFF
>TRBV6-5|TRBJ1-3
CASSYSKGPGNTIYF
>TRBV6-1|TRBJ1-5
CASREDRAGQPQHF
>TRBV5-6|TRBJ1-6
CASSLPRTASYNSPLHF
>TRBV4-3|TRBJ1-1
CASSTGHGGTEAFF
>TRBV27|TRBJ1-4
CASNPKQGYEKLFF
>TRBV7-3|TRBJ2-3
CASSPAGGRTDTQYF
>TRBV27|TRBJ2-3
CASSSTSGDTDTQYF
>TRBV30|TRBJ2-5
CAWSQNRGARETQYF
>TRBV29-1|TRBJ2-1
CSVVPLTGGHEQFF